Listed here are 23 T cell receptor beta chains from one sample, sequenced in a study of blood T cell repertoires in COVID-19. Measured with immunoSEQ multiplex PCR; TCRdb has only the in-frame clones, and not every one. Of about 140,000 clones in the sample, approximately 84% were seen once. Material: PBMCs or T cells enriched from blood (not recorded which). These receptors were obtained from a woman aged 45-60 years with acute COVID-19.

Here the CDR3 reads CASSLEGTSVYEQYF. In nucleotides, the CDR3 is TGTGCCAGCAGTTTAGAGGGGACTAGCGTTTACGAGCAGTACTTC. The rearrangement uses TRBV27 and TRBJ2-7; the match to TRBD2 covers 10 bases. With 2 bases clipped from V and 4 bases from J, the junction kept 5 bases outside the gene matches. The CDR3 loop spans 15 amino acids. CDR1 and CDR2 from the germline V gene are MNHEY and SMNVEV (reference sequence).

The chain has TRBV12-3 or TRBV12-4 and TRBJ1-1; the D is unclear. Trimming shortened V by 3 bases and J by 1 base, and 3 bases separated the two germline ends. The CDR3 sequence is 12 residues long. The CDR3, as DNA: TGTGCCAGCAGTTTCAGGAACACTGAAGCTTTCTTT. It encodes CASSFRNTEAFF.

CDR3 in amino acids: CASSLTDEQFF. DNA for the CDR3: TGTGCCAGCAGCTTAACGGATGAGCAGTTCTTC. The chain links TRBV11-3 to TRBJ2-1, with D hard to call. Per the germline V gene, CDR1 is SGHNT and CDR2 is YENEEA. The CDR3 contains 11 residues. V dropped 2 bases and J dropped 8 bases, with 4 bases sitting between them. The entire variable domain, with the rest obtained from reference TRBV11-3 and TRBJ2-1, is as follows: EAGVVQSPRYKIIEKKQPVAFWCNPISGHNTLYWYLQNLGQGPELLIRYENEEAVDDSQLPKDRFSAERLKGVDSTLKIQPAELGDSAVYLCASSLTDEQFFGPGTRLTVL.

The V gene is TRBV7-3, the J gene TRBJ2-7; 13 bases align to TRBD2. The CDR3 covers 15 residues. CDR1 is SGHTA, CDR2 FQGTGA, per germline. V was clipped by 5 bases and J by 2 bases; unmatched bases: 3. CDR3 sequence: CASSIGLAGAYEQYF. The CDR3 nucleotides are TGTGCCAGCAGCATTGGACTAGCGGGGGCCTACGAGCAGTACTTC.

This chain joins TRBV4-1 and TRBJ2-5, with TRBD1 identical over 9 bases. The CDR3 extends over 16 amino acids. In germline, CDR1 is MGHRA, CDR2 YSYEKL. With 2 bases clipped from V and 1 base from J, the junction kept 5 bases outside the gene matches. This chain's CDR3 is CASSQLGQGTQETQYF. The CDR3 nucleotides are TGCGCCAGCAGCCAATTGGGACAGGGCACCCAAGAGACCCAGTACTTC.

As DNA, the CDR3 is TGTGCCAGCAGCTTAGGGACTAGCACGACAGATACGCAGTATTTT. Translation gives CASSLGTSTTDTQYF. V usage is TRBV7-3 and J usage is TRBJ2-3, with TRBD2 identical over 9 bases. CDR3 size: 15 residues. The V gene end was trimmed by 2 bases and the J gene end by 3 bases; junction bases not matched to a gene: 3. Germline V CDR1 and CDR2: SGHTA, FQGTGA.

The chain is built from TRBV15 and TRBJ2-2; D may be TRBD1 (6 bases). V was clipped by 1 base and J by 3 bases, with 6 bases between them. CDR3 size: 14 residues. Germline values: CDR1 LNHNV, CDR2 YYDKDF (reference sequence). This CDR3 is CATSRGTDTGELFF. CDR3 coding DNA: TGTGCCACCAGCAGAGGGACAGACACCGGGGAGCTGTTTTTT. Filled out from reference TRBV15 and TRBJ2-2, the complete variable domain reads DAMVIQNPRYQVTQFGKPVTLSCSQTLNHNVMYWYQQKSSQAPKLLFHYYDKDFNNEADTPDNFQSRRPNTSFCFLDIRSPGLGDTAMYLCATSRGTDTGELFFGEGSRLTVL.

The CDR3 region is CASSLGDGGPQETQYF. For the CDR3, the DNA is TGTGCCAGCAGCTTAGGGGACGGGGGACCTCAAGAGACCCAGTACTTC. The V gene is TRBV11-2, the J gene TRBJ2-5, with D maybe TRBD2 (6 bases). The ends were cut back, 1 base at V and 2 bases at J, with 14 bases in the middle. The CDR3 is made up of 16 amino acids. Germline CDR1 SGHAT, CDR2 FQNNGV.

The genes are TRBV20-1 and TRBJ1-3; D call uncertain. Looked up from germline, CDR1 is DFQATT and CDR2 is SNEGSKA (reference sequence). The V end lost 3 bases, the J end lost 2 bases, and 8 bases lay between the germline ends. The length of the CDR3 is 13 residues. Here the CDR3 DNA reads TGCAGTGCTAGTTTCCAGGCTGGAAACACCATATATTTT. This encodes CSASFQAGNTIYF.

The chain recombines TRBV6-4 with TRBJ1-1, with a weak D call TRBD1 (5 bases). Germline V lookup: CDR1 MRHNA, CDR2 SNTAGT. With 9 bases removed from V and 9 bases from J, the gap between germline ends came to 11 bases. The CDR3 runs to 10 residues. CDR3: CARSEGQAFF. The CDR3, as DNA: TGTGCCAGGTCGGAGGGGCAAGCTTTCTTT.

The V call is TRBV4-1, the J call TRBJ2-7; 11 bases line up with TRBD2. V gave up 1 base and J gave up 5 bases; unmatched junction bases: 13. This CDR3 comprises 18 residues. CDR1 and CDR2 (germline): MGHRA, YSYEKL. CDR3 sequence reads: CASSQGTAILAGVNEQYF. The CDR3 coding sequence is TGCGCCAGCAGCCAAGGAACGGCGATACTAGCGGGAGTCAACGAGCAGTACTTC.

A word on this clone: Germline and junction disagree at one end, which may indicate a read error. As DNA, the CDR3 is TGTGCTAGCAGCCAAGGGACTAGCGAGCGCCATGAGCAGTTCTTC. As protein: CASSQGTSERHEQFF. V is TRBV7-7 and J is TRBJ2-1; 10 positions match TRBD2. This CDR3 region has 15 residues. Germline V lookup: CDR1 SSHAT, CDR2 FNYEAQ (reference sequence). The variable domain in full, with the rest retrieved from reference TRBV7-7 and TRBJ2-1, is GAGVSQSPRYKVTKRGQDVTLRCDPISSHATLYWYQQALGQGPEFLTYFNYEAQPDKSGLPSDRFSAERPEGSISTLTIQRTEQRDSAMYRCASSQGTSERHEQFFGPGTRLTVL.

A single count supports this clone. V is TRBV7-9 and J is TRBJ2-1; D is possibly TRBD2 (5 bases). Germline CDR1 and CDR2: SEHNR and FQNEAQ (reference sequence). With 5 bases removed from V and 5 bases from J, the gap between germline ends came to 16 bases. CDR3 length equals 15 residues. CDR3 amino acids: CASSGPSGLNNEQFF. In DNA form, the CDR3 reads TGTGCCAGCAGCGGGCCAAGCGGCCTCAACAATGAGCAGTTCTTC.

V gene TRBV3-1 (or the pseudogene TRBV3-2) combines with J gene TRBJ2-1, with 10 nucleotides matching TRBD2. Germline loops: CDR1 LGHDT, CDR2 YNNKEL (reference sequence). Losses at the gene ends were 2 bases for V and 4 bases for J; bases not matched to a gene: 2. The CDR3 contains 15 residues. The CDR3 nucleotides are TGTGCCAGCAGCCAATCAGCGGGAGGGTACAATGAGCAGTTCTTC. Residues: CASSQSAGGYNEQFF.

The V gene is TRBV28, the J gene TRBJ2-7, with 11 bases identical to TRBD1. The CDR3 spans 15 residues. The junction had 7 bases not matched to a gene; V was cut back by 5 bases and J by 4 bases. Looked up from germline, CDR1 is MDHEN and CDR2 is SYDVKM. The CDR3 region has the DNA TGTGCCAGCAGTCCCGGACAGGGGGCGTCTTACGAGCAGTACTTC. It encodes CASSPGQGASYEQYF.

The chain links TRBV6-5 to TRBJ2-7, with 8 bases lining up with TRBD2. The junction had 6 bases not matched to a gene; V was cut back by 0 bases and J by 5 bases. The CDR3 is made up of 15 amino acids. Germline loops: CDR1 MNHEY, CDR2 SVGAGI. The DNA of the CDR3 is TGTGCCAGCAGTTACTCAGCGGGAGACTACAACGAGCAGTACTTC. Protein: CASSYSAGDYNEQYF.

The rearrangement links TRBV7-8 to TRBJ2-1, with 12 nucleotides matching TRBD2. Germline V CDR1 and CDR2: SGHVS, FQNEAQ. This CDR3 is 15 amino acids long. V lost 2 bases, J lost 6 bases, and 2 bases stayed unmatched. CDR3 sequence: CASSLRTSGVNEQFF. In nucleotides, the CDR3 is TGTGCCAGCAGCTTAAGGACTAGCGGGGTCAATGAGCAGTTCTTC.

The rearrangement uses TRBV7-7 and TRBJ2-5; maybe TRBD2 (6 bases). Germline V gives CDR1 SSHAT, CDR2 FNYEAQ (reference sequence). The CDR3 contains 17 residues. The DNA of the CDR3 is TGTGCTAGCGCAGATACCGACTGGGCGAGCGGGCGGGAGACCCAGTACTTC. Translating gives CASADTDWASGRETQYF.

This chain uses TRBV6-5 with TRBJ2-2; 7 bases are a match to TRBD1. This CDR3 is 15 amino acids long. Per the germline V gene, CDR1 is MNHEY and CDR2 is SVGAGI. V lost 6 bases to trimming and J lost 7 bases; unmatched junction nucleotides: 11. CDR3 nucleotide sequence: TGTGCCAGCAGCCCCGACAGGGCGTGGAACGGGGAGCTGTTTTTT. This encodes CASSPDRAWNGELFF.

The J gene is TRBJ1-1, the V gene TRBV15; 7 bases agree with TRBD1. V lost 1 base and J lost 9; bases outside the gene matches: 5. Germline V gene data show CDR1 as LNHNV and CDR2 as YYDKDF (reference sequence). This CDR3 has 13 residues. CDR3 sequence reads: CATSRGPGQQAFF. In DNA, the CDR3 is TGTGCCACCAGCAGAGGCCCGGGACAGCAAGCTTTCTTT.

The V gene is TRBV5-1, the J gene TRBJ2-2; 9 nucleotides agree with TRBD1. CDR1 and CDR2 (germline): SGHRS, YFSETQ. This CDR3 spans 14 amino acids. Losses at the gene ends were 5 bases for V and 6 bases for J; bases not matched to a gene: 5. The CDR3 DNA is TGCGCCAGCAGTGCAACAGGGGGCCCCGGGGAGCTGTTTTTT. Amino acids: CASSATGGPGELFF.

This chain uses TRBV6-1 with TRBJ2-3, with 10 bases lining up with TRBD1. V dropped 3 bases and J dropped 4; count of bases not matched to a gene: 4. This CDR3 is 15 amino acids long. Looked up from germline, CDR1 is MNHNS and CDR2 is SASEGT. The CDR3: CASSDRTGGADTQYF. Here the CDR3 DNA reads TGTGCCAGCAGTGATAGGACAGGGGGGGCAGATACGCAGTATTTT.

The chain is built from TRBV27 and TRBJ1-1, with unresolved D. The CDR3 sequence is 13 residues long. Germline CDR1 and CDR2: MNHEY and SMNVEV (reference sequence). V was trimmed by 3 bases and J by 1 base, leaving 6 bases between them. CDR3 nucleotide sequence: TGTGCCAGCAGTTTTGCGGGGAACACTGAAGCTTTCTTT. It translates to CASSFAGNTEAFF.